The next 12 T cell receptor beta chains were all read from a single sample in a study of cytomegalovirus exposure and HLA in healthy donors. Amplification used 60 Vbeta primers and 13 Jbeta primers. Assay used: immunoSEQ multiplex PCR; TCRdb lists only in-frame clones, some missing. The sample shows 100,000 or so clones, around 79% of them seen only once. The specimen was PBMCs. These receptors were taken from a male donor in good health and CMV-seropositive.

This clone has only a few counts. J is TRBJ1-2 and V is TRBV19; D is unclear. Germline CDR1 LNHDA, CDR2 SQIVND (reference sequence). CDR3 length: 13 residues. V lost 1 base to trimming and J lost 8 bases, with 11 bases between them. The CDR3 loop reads CASSIGGPRGYTF. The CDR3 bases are TGTGCCAGTAGTATAGGCGGGCCGAGGGGCTACACCTTC.

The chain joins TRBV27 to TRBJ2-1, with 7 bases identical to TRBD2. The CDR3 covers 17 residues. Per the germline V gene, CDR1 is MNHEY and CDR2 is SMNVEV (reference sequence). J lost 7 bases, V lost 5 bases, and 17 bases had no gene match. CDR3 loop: CASSAVAGGGERNEQFF. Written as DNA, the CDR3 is TGTGCCAGCAGTGCAGTAGCAGGTGGGGGGGAAAGAAATGAGCAGTTCTTC.

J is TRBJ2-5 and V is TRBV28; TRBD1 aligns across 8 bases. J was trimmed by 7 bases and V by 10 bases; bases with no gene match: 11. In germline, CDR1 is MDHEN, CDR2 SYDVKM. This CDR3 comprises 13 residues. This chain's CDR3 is CATRRTGKGTQYF. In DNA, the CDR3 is TGTGCCACCCGACGGACAGGGAAAGGGACCCAGTACTTC.

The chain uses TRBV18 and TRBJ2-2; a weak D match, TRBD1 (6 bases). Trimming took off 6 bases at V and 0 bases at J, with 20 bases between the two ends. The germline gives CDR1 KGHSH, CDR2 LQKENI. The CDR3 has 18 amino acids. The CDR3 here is CASSLNLRQETNTGELFF. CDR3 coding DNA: TGTGCCAGCTCCCTAAATCTTCGACAGGAAACGAACACCGGGGAGCTGTTTTTT.

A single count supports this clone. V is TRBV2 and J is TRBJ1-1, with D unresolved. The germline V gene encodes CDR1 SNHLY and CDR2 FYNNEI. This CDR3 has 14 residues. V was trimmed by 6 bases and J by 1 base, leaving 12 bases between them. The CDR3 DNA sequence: TGTGCCAGCAGGCGGGTTCCACAGAACACTGAAGCTTTCTTT. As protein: CASRRVPQNTEAFF.

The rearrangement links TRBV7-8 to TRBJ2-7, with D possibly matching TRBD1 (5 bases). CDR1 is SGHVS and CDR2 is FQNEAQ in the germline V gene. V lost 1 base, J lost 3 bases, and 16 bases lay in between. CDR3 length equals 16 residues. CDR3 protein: CASSLEGRAYHYEQYF. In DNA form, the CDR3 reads TGTGCCAGCAGCTTAGAAGGCAGGGCGTACCACTACGAGCAGTACTTC.

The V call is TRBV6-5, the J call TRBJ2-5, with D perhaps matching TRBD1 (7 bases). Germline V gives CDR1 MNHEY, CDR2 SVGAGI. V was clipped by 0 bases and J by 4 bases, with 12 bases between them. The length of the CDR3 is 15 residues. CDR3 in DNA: TGTGCCAGCAGTTACTCGACAGGGAGGCGAGAGACCCAGTACTTC. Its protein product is CASSYSTGRRETQYF.

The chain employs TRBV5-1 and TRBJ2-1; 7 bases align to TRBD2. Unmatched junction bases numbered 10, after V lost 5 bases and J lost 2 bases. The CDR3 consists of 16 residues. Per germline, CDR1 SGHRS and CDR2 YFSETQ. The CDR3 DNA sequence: TGCGCCAGCAGTCCCGCGGCGGGGGTAACCTACAATGAGCAGTTCTTC. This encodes CASSPAAGVTYNEQFF.

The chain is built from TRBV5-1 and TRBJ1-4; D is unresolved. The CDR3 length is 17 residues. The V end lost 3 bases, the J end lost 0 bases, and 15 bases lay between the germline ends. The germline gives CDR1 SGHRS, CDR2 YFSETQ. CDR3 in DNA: TGCGCCAGCAGCTCCCGGGAAGATGCTGCAACTAATGAAAAACTGTTTTTT. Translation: CASSSREDAATNEKLFF.

The CDR3 here is CASSLSGEHTDTQYF. The DNA of the CDR3 is TGCGCCAGCAGCTTGAGCGGGGAGCACACAGATACGCAGTATTTT. The V and J genes are TRBV5-1 and TRBJ2-3; 7 nucleotides align to TRBD2. This CDR3 region has 15 residues. Trimming removed 1 base from V and 2 bases from J; junction bases left unmatched: 4. The germline V gene has CDR1 SGHRS and CDR2 YFSETQ. The whole variable domain, filled in from reference TRBV5-1 and TRBJ2-3, reads KAGVTQTPRYLIKTRGQQVTLSCSPISGHRSVSWYQQTPGQGLQFLFEYFSETQRNKGNFPGRFSGRQFSNSRSEMNVSTLELGDSALYLCASSLSGEHTDTQYFGPGTRLTVL.

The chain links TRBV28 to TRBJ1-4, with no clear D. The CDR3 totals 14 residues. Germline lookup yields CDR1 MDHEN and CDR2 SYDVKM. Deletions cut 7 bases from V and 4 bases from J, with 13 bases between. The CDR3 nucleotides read TGTGCCAGCACTCCCGGGTCCAATAATGAAAAACTGTTTTTT. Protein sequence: CASTPGSNNEKLFF.

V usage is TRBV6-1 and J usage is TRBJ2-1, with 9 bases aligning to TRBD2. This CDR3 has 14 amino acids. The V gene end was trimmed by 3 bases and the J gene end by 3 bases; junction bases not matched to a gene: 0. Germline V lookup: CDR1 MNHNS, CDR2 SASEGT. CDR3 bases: TGTGCCAGCAGTGAGCGGGGGGGCTACAATGAGCAGTTCTTC. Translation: CASSERGGYNEQFF.